Sequencing of this T cell receptor beta chain was carried out in a study of T cells after yellow fever vaccination. TCRdb reprocessed the 5' RACE reads via MiXCR and lists one record per CDR3 protein. This sample yields approximately 610,000 distinct CDR3 sequences, of which roughly a sixth are seen a single time; roughly a sixth belongs to the top ten. The CDR3 sequence is 19 residues long. From germline, CDR1 is SGHTA and CDR2 FQGTGA. V lost 5 bases and J lost 0, with 24 bases in between. This sequence was found in a man in his late teens or twenties who received the YFV17D yellow fever vaccine. The sequenced sample was PBMCs, obtained 5 days after the first yellow fever vaccination. V usage is TRBV7-3 and J usage is TRBJ2-3; TRBD2 is a possible D gene (6 bases). In DNA, the CDR3 is TGTGCCAGCAGCCCCGACCCCGCGTCGGACTATGCTAGCACAGATACGCAGTATTTT. It yields the protein CASSPDPASDYASTDTQYF.